Listed below are T cell receptor beta chains from one sample, sequenced in a study of OX40 agonist ivuxolimab in advanced cancers. Libraries were prepared by immunoSEQ multiplex PCR; TCRdb keeps only in-frame clonotypes and omits some of them. The data show 42,000 or so clones, more than 80% seen once. The sequencing here drew on CD4+ or CD8+ T cells sorted from blood, taken in a trial of the OX40 agonist ivuxolimab. The receptors derive from an adult with an advanced solid tumor such as melanoma, head and neck, liver or kidney cancer. Both conserved end residues are part of each CDR3. The D gene is left open where the match is weak. The listing skips clone size in some rows; elsewhere it reads once, few, many or a size class.

D gene	V gene	clone size	J gene	CDR3 protein	CDR3 DNA
.	TRBV7-9	.	TRBJ1-1	CASSAQGLGSTEAFF	TGTGCCAGCAGCGCCCAGGGCCTGGGTTCTACTGAAGCTTTCTTT
.	TRBV28	.	TRBJ2-1	CASSLTLNYHNEQFF	TGTGCCAGCAGTTTGACGCTTAACTATCACAATGAGCAGTTCTTC
.	TRBV12-5	.	TRBJ2-2	CASGSGMNTGELFF	TGTGCTAGTGGTTCCGGGATGAACACCGGGGAGCTGTTTTTT
.	TRBV6-1	.	TRBJ2-2	CASRERHLNTGELFF	TGTGCCAGCAGAGAGAGACATTTGAACACCGGGGAGCTGTTTTTT
.	TRBV11-2	.	TRBJ2-7	CASSPTQGEQYF	TGTGCCAGCAGCCCAACCCAGGGGGAGCAGTACTTC
TRBD2	TRBV10-1	.	TRBJ2-3	CASSESTSSGTDTQYF	TGCGCCAGCAGTGAGTCGACTAGCTCAGGCACAGATACGCAGTATTTT
TRBD1	TRBV7-2	.	TRBJ2-5	CASSSAAGGRMSQYF	TGTGCCAGCAGCTCGGCTGCAGGGGGTAGGATGTCCCAGTACTTC
TRBD2	TRBV28	.	TRBJ2-7	CASSPPGLGLYEQYF	TGTGCCAGCAGCCCCCCGGGACTAGGATTGTACGAGCAGTACTTC
.	TRBV19	few	TRBJ1-3	CASADSSGNTIYF	TGTGCCAGCGCGGACAGCTCTGGAAACACCATATATTTT
.	TRBV6-1	few	TRBJ2-1	CASSELGWDEQFF	TGTGCCAGCAGTGAACTAGGGTGGGATGAGCAGTTCTTC
.	TRBV4-2	once	TRBJ2-7	CASSQDAVSYEQYF	TGTGCCAGCAGCCAAGATGCGGTCTCCTACGAGCAGTACTTC
TRBD1	TRBV28	few	TRBJ2-7	CASSSGQTYEQYF	TGTGCCAGCAGTTCGGGACAGACCTACGAGCAGTACTTC
TRBD1	TRBV7-7	.	TRBJ2-1	CASSFSDRGHEQFF	TGTGCTAGCAGCTTCTCGGACAGGGGCCATGAGCAGTTCTTC
.	TRBV27	.	TRBJ2-6	CASSLSLLASGVFSGANVLTF	TGTGCCAGCAGTTTATCGCTTTTAGCCTCAGGGGTTTTTTCTGGGGCCAACGTCCTGACTTTC
.	TRBV30	.	TRBJ1-4	CAWSVMVVSRAGQRAEKLFF	TGTGCCTGGAGTGTGATGGTGGTTTCGCGGGCAGGCCAACGTGCTGAAAAACTGTTTTTT
.	TRBV11-2	.	TRBJ1-2	CASSFIPGGAIYGYTF	TGTGCCAGCAGCTTCATCCCCGGGGGAGCTATCTATGGCTACACCTTC
.	TRBV4-3	.	TRBJ1-6	CASSQEGDRQNSPLHF	TGCGCCAGCAGCCAAGAAGGCGACAGGCAAAATTCACCCCTCCACTTT
.	TRBV6-6	.	TRBJ2-5	CASSRGPGVETQYF	TGTGCCAGCAGCCGAGGACCCGGGGTAGAGACCCAGTACTTC
.	TRBV28	few	TRBJ1-2	CASSFKGYGYTF	TGTGCCAGCAGTTTCAAGGGGTATGGCTACACCTTC
.	TRBV10-2	few	TRBJ2-7	CASTQGLYEQYF	TGCGCCAGCACTCAGGGACTCTACGAGCAGTACTTC
TRBD1	TRBV10-3	.	TRBJ1-5	CAISERQGAGQPQHF	TGTGCCATCAGTGAGCGACAGGGGGCTGGTCAGCCCCAGCATTTT
.	TRBV7-2	.	TRBJ2-7	CASSLGLWEEKYF	TGTGCCAGCAGCTTAGGGTTATGGGAAGAGAAGTACTTC
.	TRBV5-5	.	TRBJ2-3	CASSLGLGTDTQYF	TGTGCCAGCAGTCTGGGGCTTGGCACAGATACGCAGTATTTT
.	TRBV5-3	.	TRBJ2-1	CARSLGGQGRSYNEQFF	TGTGCCAGAAGCTTGGGGGGTCAGGGAAGGTCCTACAATGAGCAGTTCTTC
.	TRBV9	.	TRBJ2-2	CASSVDTASGELFF	TGTGCCAGCAGCGTAGACACAGCCTCCGGGGAGCTGTTTTTT
.	TRBV28	.	TRBJ2-3	CASSPLGLEGGKAQYF	TGTGCCAGCAGTCCCCTTGGACTAGAAGGGGGCAAAGCGCAGTATTTT
.	TRBV4-1	.	TRBJ2-3	CASSQVRGAGDTQYF	TGCGCCAGCAGCCAAGTCAGGGGCGCCGGAGATACGCAGTATTTT
.	TRBV6-1	.	TRBJ1-2	CASRSSGAANYGYTF	TGTGCCAGCAGGTCCTCTGGGGCAGCTAACTATGGCTACACCTTC
.	TRBV9	.	TRBJ2-2	CASSLGVTGTGELFF	TGTGCCAGCAGCCTAGGGGTAACGGGCACCGGGGAGCTGTTTTTT
.	TRBV5-4	.	TRBJ2-1	CASSFDWNEQFF	TGTGCCAGCAGCTTCGACTGGAATGAGCAGTTCTTC
.	TRBV7-9	.	TRBJ2-7	CASSPLGDATYEQYF	TGTGCCAGCAGCCCGCTGGGGGATGCTACCTACGAGCAGTACTTC
.	TRBV15	.	TRBJ1-1	CATREASEAFF	TGTGCCACCAGGGAGGCTTCCGAGGCTTTCTTT
.	TRBV28	once	TRBJ2-7	CASRASPPPYEQYF	TGTGCCAGCAGAGCTTCACCCCCTCCCTACGAGCAGTACTTC
.	TRBV7-9	.	TRBJ1-1	CASSTNQGEAFF	TGTGCCAGCAGCACAAACCAGGGGGAAGCTTTCTTT
TRBD1	TRBV19	.	TRBJ2-7	CASSVTGQGIFEQYF	TGTGCCAGTAGTGTAACCGGACAGGGGATTTTCGAGCAGTACTTC
TRBD1	TRBV28	.	TRBJ2-3	CASSLGQGAGDTQYF	TGTGCCAGCAGTTTAGGACAGGGGGCCGGAGATACGCAGTATTTT
TRBD2	TRBV15	.	TRBJ2-3	CATSRASGSRTDTQYF	TGTGCCACCAGCAGAGCTAGCGGGAGTCGAACAGATACGCAGTATTTT
.	TRBV6-6	.	TRBJ1-2	CASISAGNYGYTF	TGTGCCAGCATTTCTGCAGGAAACTATGGCTACACCTTC
TRBD1	TRBV19	.	TRBJ1-5	CASSMDRNQPQHF	TGTGCCAGTAGTATGGACAGGAATCAGCCCCAGCATTTT